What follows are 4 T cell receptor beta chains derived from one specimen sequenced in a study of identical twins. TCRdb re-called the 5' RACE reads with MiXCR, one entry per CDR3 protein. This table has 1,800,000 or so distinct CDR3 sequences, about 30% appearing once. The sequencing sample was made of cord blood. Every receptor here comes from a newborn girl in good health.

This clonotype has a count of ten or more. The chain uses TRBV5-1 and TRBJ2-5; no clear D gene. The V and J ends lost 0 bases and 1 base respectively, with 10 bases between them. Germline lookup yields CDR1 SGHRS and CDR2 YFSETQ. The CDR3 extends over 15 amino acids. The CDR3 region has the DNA TGCGCCAGCAGCTTGGTTCCGGGCATCCAAGAGACCCAGTACTTC. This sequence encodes CASSLVPGIQETQYF.

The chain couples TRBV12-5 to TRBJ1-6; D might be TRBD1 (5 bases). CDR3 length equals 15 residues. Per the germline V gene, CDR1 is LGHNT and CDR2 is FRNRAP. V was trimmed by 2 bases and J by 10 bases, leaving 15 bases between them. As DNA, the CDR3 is TGTGCTAGTGGTTTGTTAGGGACGGGCGGCTCACCCCTCCACTTT. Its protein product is CASGLLGTGGSPLHF.

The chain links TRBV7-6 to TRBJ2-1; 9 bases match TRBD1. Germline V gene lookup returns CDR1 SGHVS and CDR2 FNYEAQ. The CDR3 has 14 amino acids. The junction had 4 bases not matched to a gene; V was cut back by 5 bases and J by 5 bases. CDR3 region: CASSPDRGNNEQFF. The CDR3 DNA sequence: TGTGCCAGCAGCCCGGACAGGGGAAACAATGAGCAGTTCTTC.

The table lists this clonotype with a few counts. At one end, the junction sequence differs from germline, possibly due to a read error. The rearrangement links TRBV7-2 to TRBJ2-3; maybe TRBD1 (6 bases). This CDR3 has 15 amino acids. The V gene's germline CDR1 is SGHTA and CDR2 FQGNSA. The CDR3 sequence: CASSLAGADTDAQYF. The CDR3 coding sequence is TGTGCCAGCAGCTTAGCGGGGGCCGACACAGATGCGCAGTATTTT.